The T cell receptor beta chain described here comes from a study of a mutant IDH1 vaccine in newly diagnosed glioma. Study background: Patients under treatment included about 60% males and about 38% females and had a mean age of approximately 40 years. Radiotherapy, temozolomide, or both had been given previously, and both were given to most.

Assay: immunoSEQ multiplex PCR; the TCRdb copy retains only in-frame clones and omits some. The repertoire holds about 59,000 clones, with approximately 91% as singletons. About this clone: Its antigen is currently unknown.

Noted time point: baseline, week 1 (first vaccination visit). The treatment is: pre-vaccination baseline after standard-of-care therapy. Those who donated had recent WHO grade 3 or 4 IDH1-mutant, ATRX-lost astrocytomas. V was pared by 5 bases and J by 4 bases, with 9 bases of the junction left unmatched. This CDR3 has 15 residues. The germline V gene encodes CDR1 GTSNPN and CDR2 SVGIG (reference sequence). Notes on the study in general: Immune responses induced by the vaccine were seen in roughly 93% of patients, spanning multiple MHC alleles.

This TCR was sampled from a man between 50 and 59 years old with glioma. The material was PBMCs, obtained from a glioma patient treated with radiotherapy, temozolomide or both. The rearrangement uses TRBV30 and TRBJ2-2, with 8 bases identical to TRBD1. CDR3 coding DNA: TGTGCCTGGGTATTTCGGACAGGGTCCACCGGGGAGCTGTTTTTT. As protein: CAWVFRTGSTGELFF.